Following are 17 T cell receptor beta chains from one sample sequenced in a study of radiation and T cells in renal cell carcinoma. The table came from immunoSEQ multiplex PCR; TCRdb's copy has only in-frame clones and leaves some out. This sample has about 130,000 clones, with about 81% found just once. Noted time point: blood 2 weeks post-SBRT. This sample's treatment: 15 Gy SBRT to primary tumor, nephrectomy 4 weeks later. The material was blood, obtained from a patient whose treatment included radiotherapy and nephrectomy. Source of these receptors: a woman aged 55-69 years with renal cell carcinoma.

V gene TRBV5-1 combines with J gene TRBJ1-1; unclear D gene. The CDR3 is made up of 15 amino acids. Trimming cost V 0 bases and J 0 bases, with 9 bases left between them. CDR1 and CDR2 from the germline V gene are SGHRS and YFSETQ. This CDR3 is CASSLDRGVNTEAFF. The CDR3 coding sequence is TGCGCCAGCAGCTTGGACCGGGGAGTGAACACTGAAGCTTTCTTT.

The chain is built from TRBV30 and TRBJ1-2; 7 positions match TRBD1. Trimming at V came to 1 base and at J to 3 bases, leaving 5 bases not matched to a gene. This CDR3 has 14 residues. CDR1 is GTSNPN and CDR2 is SVGIG in the germline V gene (reference sequence). The CDR3 spells CAWSGLGTDYGYTF. The CDR3, as DNA: TGTGCCTGGAGTGGCCTTGGGACAGACTATGGCTACACCTTC.

This clone was found once. V usage is TRBV29-1 and J usage is TRBJ2-1, with TRBD1 matching 9 bases. The V gene end was trimmed by 3 bases and the J gene end by 7 bases; junction bases not matched to a gene: 4. Per the germline V gene, CDR1 is SQVTM and CDR2 is ANQGSEA. The CDR3 is made up of 13 amino acids. CDR3 nucleotides: TGCAGCGTTGATGGGACAGGGAGGAATGAGCAGTTCTTC. The encoded protein is CSVDGTGRNEQFF.

The rearrangement joins TRBV15 to TRBJ1-5; D is perhaps TRBD1 (5 bases). This CDR3 is built from 19 residues. The germline CDR1 and CDR2 sequences are LNHNV and YYDKDF (reference sequence). Trimming took 0 bases from V and 1 from J, leaving 19 bases between them. This chain's CDR3 is CATSRDGASYGISNQPQHF. The CDR3 DNA sequence: TGTGCCACCAGCAGAGATGGGGCTAGCTACGGGATCAGCAATCAGCCCCAGCATTTT. Complete variable domain (other parts from reference TRBV15 and TRBJ1-5): DAMVIQNPRYQVTQFGKPVTLSCSQTLNHNVMYWYQQKSSQAPKLLFHYYDKDFNNEADTPDNFQSRRPNTSFCFLDIRSPGLGDTAMYLCATSRDGASYGISNQPQHFGDGTRLSIL.

The rearrangement joins TRBV9 to TRBJ1-4; no clear D. Germline loops: CDR1 SGDLS, CDR2 YYNGEE. The V end was cut by 0 bases, the J end by 7 bases, with 7 bases between. This CDR3 has 13 amino acids. The CDR3 protein is CASSVGNGEKLFF. DNA of the CDR3: TGTGCCAGCAGCGTAGGTAATGGTGAAAAACTGTTTTTT.

The rearrangement joins TRBV28 to TRBJ2-3; TRBD2 matches 9 bases. CDR3 length equals 16 residues. Germline lookup yields CDR1 MDHEN and CDR2 SYDVKM. The V and J ends lost 2 bases and 2 bases, in that order; junction bases with no gene match: 5. DNA for the CDR3: TGTGCCAGCAGTTTAGCGGGGGGGCGTGACACAGATACGCAGTATTTT. This sequence encodes CASSLAGGRDTDTQYF.

This clone was seen more than once but under ten times. The V call is TRBV29-1, the J call TRBJ2-1; D possibly corresponds to TRBD1 (6 bases). Between the trimmed V and J ends, which lost 6 bases and 0 bases, there was a span of 12 bases. Germline V lookup: CDR1 SQVTM, CDR2 ANQGSEA. CDR3 length: 14 amino acids. CDR3 in amino acids: CSVPDRSSYNEQFF. For the CDR3, the DNA is TGCAGCGTCCCTGACAGGAGCTCCTACAATGAGCAGTTCTTC.

The chain couples TRBV28 to TRBJ2-7, with D perhaps matching TRBD1 (7 bases). Per the germline V gene, CDR1 is MDHEN and CDR2 is SYDVKM. Trimming shortened V by 6 bases and J by 6 bases, and 30 bases separated the two germline ends. The length of the CDR3 is 18 residues. The CDR3 DNA is TGTGCCAGCAGGGCTCCGACAGGGTGGGGGACTCCTATAGCCGAGCAGTACTTC. Protein: CASRAPTGWGTPIAEQYF.

The chain uses TRBV5-4 and TRBJ2-1, with 7 bases matching TRBD2. Germline CDR1 reads SGHNT; CDR2 reads YYREEE (reference sequence). The CDR3 length is 13 residues. Trimming took 5 bases from V and 7 from J; bases not matched to a gene: 6. DNA of the CDR3: TGTGCCAGCAGGGGAGGGACTGATAATGAGCAGTTCTTC. This sequence encodes CASRGGTDNEQFF.

The chain combines TRBV9 with TRBJ2-2; 9 nucleotides match TRBD2. Trimming at V came to 4 bases and at J to 6 bases, leaving 4 bases not matched to a gene. This CDR3 contains 14 residues. Germline V gene sequence: CDR1 SGDLS, CDR2 YYNGEE. Written as DNA, the CDR3 is TGTGCCAGCAGCCCTAGCGGGGTTCCCGGGGAGCTGTTTTTT. The encoded protein is CASSPSGVPGELFF.

This rearrangement joins TRBV28 to TRBJ2-7, with D unclear. The ends were cut back, 3 bases at V and 0 bases at J, with 9 bases in the middle. This CDR3 comprises 14 residues. Germline values: CDR1 MDHEN, CDR2 SYDVKM. CDR3 region: CASSFNSPSYEQYF. DNA of the CDR3: TGTGCCAGCAGTTTTAACTCACCCTCCTACGAGCAGTACTTC.

This chain joins TRBV28 and TRBJ1-5; D is unclear. The V end was cut by 3 bases, the J end by 0 bases, with 15 bases between. There are 17 residues in the CDR3. The V gene's germline CDR1 is MDHEN and CDR2 SYDVKM. The CDR3 region has the DNA TGTGCCAGCAGTTTTCGTTTAGCGGGGTATAGCAATCAGCCCCAGCATTTT. It translates to CASSFRLAGYSNQPQHF.

Only one count was recorded for this clone. This chain uses TRBV9 with TRBJ2-7, with D uncertain. The CDR3 extends over 13 amino acids. Germline V gives CDR1 SGDLS, CDR2 YYNGEE. V lost 0 bases, J lost 6 bases, and 10 bases lay in between. The CDR3 nucleotides read TGTGCCAGCAGCGTAGCTGTGGCGAGCGAGCAGTACTTC. This codes for CASSVAVASEQYF.

The V and J genes are TRBV15 and TRBJ2-5; tentative D call: TRBD1 (5 bases). The germline V and J ends were trimmed by 1 base and 7 bases, with 13 bases remaining between them. The CDR3 has 14 amino acids. From germline, CDR1 is LNHNV and CDR2 YYDKDF (reference sequence). CDR3 sequence (DNA): TGTGCCACCAGCAGAGGATCAGGGTTGGGGACCCAGTACTTC. It codes for CATSRGSGLGTQYF.

The V gene is TRBV18, the J gene TRBJ1-3; unclear D gene. V was clipped by 3 bases and J by 0 bases, with 12 bases between them. The V gene's germline CDR1 is KGHSH and CDR2 LQKENI. This CDR3 comprises 16 residues. The CDR3 DNA is TGTGCCAGCTCACCCTACGACGGGTACTCTGGAAACACCATATATTTT. Protein: CASSPYDGYSGNTIYF.

J is TRBJ1-2 and V is TRBV6-6; 7 bases fit TRBD1. J gave up 0 bases and V 7 bases, and 8 bases lay outside the gene matches. The CDR3 extends over 15 amino acids. Germline assignment: CDR1 MNHNY and CDR2 SVGAGI (reference sequence). The CDR3 DNA sequence: TGTGCCAGCATATCAGGGGGGTTAGCTAACTATGGCTACACCTTC. Protein product: CASISGGLANYGYTF.

This clone was recorded a few times. The chain recombines TRBV10-3 with TRBJ2-7; 7 nucleotides match TRBD2. V dropped 3 bases and J dropped 3; count of bases not matched to a gene: 8. Germline loops: CDR1 ENHRY, CDR2 SYGVKD. This CDR3 spans 15 amino acids. CDR3 sequence (DNA): TGTGCCATCAGTGAAGTGCGGGGGTTACGCTACGAGCAGTACTTC. Encoded protein: CAISEVRGLRYEQYF.